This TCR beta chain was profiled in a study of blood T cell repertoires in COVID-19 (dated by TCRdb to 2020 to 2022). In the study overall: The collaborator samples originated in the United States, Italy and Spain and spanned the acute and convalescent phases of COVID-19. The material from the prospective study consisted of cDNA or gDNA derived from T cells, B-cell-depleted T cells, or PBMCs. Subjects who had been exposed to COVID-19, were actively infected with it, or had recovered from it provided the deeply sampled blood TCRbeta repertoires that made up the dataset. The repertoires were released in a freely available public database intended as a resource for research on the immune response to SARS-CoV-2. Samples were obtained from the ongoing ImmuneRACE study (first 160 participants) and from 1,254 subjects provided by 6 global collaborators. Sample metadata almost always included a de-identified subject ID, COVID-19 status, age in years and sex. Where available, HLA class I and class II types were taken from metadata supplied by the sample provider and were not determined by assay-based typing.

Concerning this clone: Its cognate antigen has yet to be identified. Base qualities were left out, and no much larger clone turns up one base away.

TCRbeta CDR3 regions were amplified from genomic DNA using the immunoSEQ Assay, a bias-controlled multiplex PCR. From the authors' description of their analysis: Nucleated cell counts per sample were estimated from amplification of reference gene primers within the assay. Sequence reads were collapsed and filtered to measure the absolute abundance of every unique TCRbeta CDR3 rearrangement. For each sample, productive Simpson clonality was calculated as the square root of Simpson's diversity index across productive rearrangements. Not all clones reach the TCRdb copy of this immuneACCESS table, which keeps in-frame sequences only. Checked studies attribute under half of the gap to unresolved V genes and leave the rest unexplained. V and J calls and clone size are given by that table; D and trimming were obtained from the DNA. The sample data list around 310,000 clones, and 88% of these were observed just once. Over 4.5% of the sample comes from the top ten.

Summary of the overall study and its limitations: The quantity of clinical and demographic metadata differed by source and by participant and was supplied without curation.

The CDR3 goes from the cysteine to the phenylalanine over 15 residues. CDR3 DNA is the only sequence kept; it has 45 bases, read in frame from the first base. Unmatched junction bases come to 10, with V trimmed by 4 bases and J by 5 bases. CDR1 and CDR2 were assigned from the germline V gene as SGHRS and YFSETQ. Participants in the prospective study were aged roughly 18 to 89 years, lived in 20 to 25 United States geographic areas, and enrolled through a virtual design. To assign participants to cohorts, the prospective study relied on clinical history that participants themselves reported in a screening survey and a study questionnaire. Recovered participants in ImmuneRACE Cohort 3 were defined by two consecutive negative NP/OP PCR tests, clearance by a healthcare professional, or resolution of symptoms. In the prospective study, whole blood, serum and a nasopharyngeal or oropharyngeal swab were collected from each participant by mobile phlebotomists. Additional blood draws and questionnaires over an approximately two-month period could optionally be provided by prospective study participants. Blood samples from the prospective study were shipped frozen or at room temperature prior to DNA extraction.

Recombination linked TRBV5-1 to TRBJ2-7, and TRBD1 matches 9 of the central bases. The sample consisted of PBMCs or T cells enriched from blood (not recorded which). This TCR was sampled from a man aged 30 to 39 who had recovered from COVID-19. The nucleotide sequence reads TGCGCCAGCAGCGGGGGACAGGGACTTGTCGACGAGCAGTACTTC. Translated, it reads CASSGGQGLVDEQYF.